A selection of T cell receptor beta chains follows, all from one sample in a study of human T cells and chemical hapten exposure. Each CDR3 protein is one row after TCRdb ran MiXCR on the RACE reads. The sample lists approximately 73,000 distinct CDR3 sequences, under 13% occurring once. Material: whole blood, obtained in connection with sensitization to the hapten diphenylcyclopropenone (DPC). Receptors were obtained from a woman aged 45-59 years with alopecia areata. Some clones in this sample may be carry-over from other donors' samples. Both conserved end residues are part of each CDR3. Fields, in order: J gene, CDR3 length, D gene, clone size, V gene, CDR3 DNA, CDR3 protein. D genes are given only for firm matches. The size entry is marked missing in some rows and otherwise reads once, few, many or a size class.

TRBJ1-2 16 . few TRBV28 TGTGCCAGCAGTACCGCGGCGGAGGGATTGGGGTATGGCTACACCTTC CASSTAAEGLGYGYTF
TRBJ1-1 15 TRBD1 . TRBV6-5 TGTGCCAGCAGTTACGGGGACAGGCCCAACACTGAAGCTTTCTTT CASSYGDRPNTEAFF
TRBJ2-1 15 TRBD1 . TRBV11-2 TGTGCCAGCAGCTTAAGACAGGGGCGAGCCAATGAGCAGTTCTTC CASSLRQGRANEQFF
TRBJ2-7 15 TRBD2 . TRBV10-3 TGTGCCATCAGCCTAGCGGGAGGGCCGGATTACGAGCAGTACTTC CAISLAGGPDYEQYF
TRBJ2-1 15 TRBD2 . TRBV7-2 TGTGCCAGCAGCTTAGCAGGACTAGCCCACAATGAGCAGTTCTTC CASSLAGLAHNEQFF
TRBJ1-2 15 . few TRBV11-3 TGTGCCAGCAGCTTAGATAGGCAGGGTGGCTATGGCTACACCTTC CASSLDRQGGYGYTF
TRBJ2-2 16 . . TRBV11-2 TGTGCCAGCAGCCCGACGGGGGTGGATGACACCGGGGAGCTGTTTTTT CASSPTGVDDTGELFF
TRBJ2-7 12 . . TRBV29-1 TGCAGCGTCGAGGGACTTACCTACGAGCAGTACTTC CSVEGLTYEQYF
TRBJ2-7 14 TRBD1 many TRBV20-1 TGCAGTGCTGCGGGACAGGGGAGCTCCTACGAGCAGTACTTC CSAAGQGSSYEQYF
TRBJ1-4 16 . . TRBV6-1 TGTGCCAGCGAAAGAAGTGGGAGCCGCGTGGAGAAAAAACTGTTTTTT CASERSGSRVEKKLFF
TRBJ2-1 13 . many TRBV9 TGTGCCAGCAGCGTAAGGGGGGAGGTTGAGCAGTTCTTC CASSVRGEVEQFF
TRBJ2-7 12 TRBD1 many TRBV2 TGTGCCAGCCGACAGGGGAGTCCCGAGCAGTACTTC CASRQGSPEQYF
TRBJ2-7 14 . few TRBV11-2 TGTGCCAGCACCCCCGCGGTGGGTTCCTACGAGCAGTACTTC CASTPAVGSYEQYF
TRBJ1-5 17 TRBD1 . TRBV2 TGTGCCAGCAGGTCGCCGGGACAGGGGATTAGCAATCAGCCCCAGCATTTT CASRSPGQGISNQPQHF
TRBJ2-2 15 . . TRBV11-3 TGTGCCAGCAGCTTAACGAGAGGGAACACCGGGGAGCTGTTTTTT CASSLTRGNTGELFF
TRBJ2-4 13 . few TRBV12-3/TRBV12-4 TGTGCCAGCAGTCCTTTACAGCTAAACATTCAGTACTTC CASSPLQLNIQYF
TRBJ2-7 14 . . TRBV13 TGTGCCAGCAGCTTACACTGGGACTCCTACGAGCAGTACTTC CASSLHWDSYEQYF
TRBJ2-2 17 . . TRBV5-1 TGCGCCAGCAGCCCCGCTGGGGGGGCCTCGAACACCGGGGAGCTGTTTTTT CASSPAGGASNTGELFF
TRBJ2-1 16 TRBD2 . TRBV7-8 TGTGCCAGCAGCTTAGGGTCAGCGGGAGCTAGGAATGAGCAGTTCTTC CASSLGSAGARNEQFF
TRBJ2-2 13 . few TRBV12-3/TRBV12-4 TGTGCCAGCGGAATTCTTGGCGCCGGGGAGCTGTTTTTT CASGILGAGELFF
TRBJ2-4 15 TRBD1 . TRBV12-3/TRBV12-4 TGTGCCAGCAGGTCAACAGGGGTAACCAAAAACATTCAGTACTTC CASRSTGVTKNIQYF
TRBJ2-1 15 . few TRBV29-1 TGCAGCGTCCCCGCCCGGTTAGGAATTGCGAGTGAGCAGTTCTTC CSVPARLGIASEQFF
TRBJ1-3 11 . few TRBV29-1 TGCAGCGTGTACTCTGGAAACACCATATATTTT CSVYSGNTIYF
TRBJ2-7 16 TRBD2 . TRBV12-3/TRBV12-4 TGTGCCAGCAGCCGCCTAGCGGGAGGGGGCTCCTACGAGCAGTACTTC CASSRLAGGGSYEQYF
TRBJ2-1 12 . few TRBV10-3 TGTGCCATCCTTGTCAGGGAACATGAGCAGTTCTTC CAILVREHEQFF
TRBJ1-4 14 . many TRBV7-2 TGTGCCAGCAGCTCAGCGGGGGCTAATGAAAAACTGTTTTTT CASSSAGANEKLFF
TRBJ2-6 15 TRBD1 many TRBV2 TGTGCCAGCACGGGACAGAGGGCTGGGGCCAACGTCCTGACTTTC CASTGQRAGANVLTF
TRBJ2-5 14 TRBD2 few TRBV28 TGTGCCAGCAGTCCCGAGCGGGAGTGGAAGACCCAGTACTTC CASSPEREWKTQYF